The 20 T cell receptor beta chains below were found in one sample sequenced in a study of identical twins. TCRdb redid the calling of the 5' RACE reads with MiXCR, one entry per CDR3 protein. Of approximately 700,000 distinct CDR3 sequences in the sample, 5.5% to 6.5% were seen once. The sample was naive T cells sorted from blood. The receptors were sampled from a man in his late teens or twenties in good health.

This clonotype was counted many times. This rearrangement joins TRBV12-3 or TRBV12-4 to TRBJ1-1; D unresolved. The CDR3 loop spans 13 amino acids. Trimming took 8 bases from V and 4 from J, leaving 14 bases between them. In DNA, the CDR3 is TGTGCCAGCGAATACTGGGGATCCACTGAAGCTTTCTTT. Protein sequence: CASEYWGSTEAFF.

A few counts support this clonotype. The chain links TRBV5-1 to TRBJ2-7; 7 bases are shared with TRBD2. After removal of 4 bases from V and 5 bases from J, the junction contained 9 bases not matched to a gene. The CDR3 covers 14 residues. The V gene's germline CDR1 is SGHRS and CDR2 YFSETQ. The CDR3 nucleotides read TGCGCCAGCAGCCAACGGTTTGGGGGGGACGAGCAGTACTTC. Protein product: CASSQRFGGDEQYF.

The CDR3 DNA follows: TGTGCCAGCAGCCCCAGGGGATATGAGCAGTTCTTC. It yields the protein CASSPRGYEQFF. The chain links TRBV3-1 to TRBJ2-1, with D tentatively TRBD1 (6 bases). Deletions cut 4 bases from V and 8 bases from J, with 9 bases between. This CDR3 is built from 12 residues. From germline, CDR1 is LGHDT and CDR2 YNNKEL (reference sequence).

This clonotype was counted only a few times. V is TRBV29-1 and J is TRBJ2-7, with 7 bases fitting TRBD2. V gave up 6 bases and J gave up 3 bases; unmatched junction bases: 5. Germline CDR1 is SQVTM and CDR2 is ANQGSEA. This CDR3 contains 12 residues. CDR3 nucleotides: TGCAGCGTGGCCGGGACTAACTACGAGCAGTACGTC. It is translated as CSVAGTNYEQYV.

This clonotype was recorded many times. The V call is TRBV7-2, the J call TRBJ2-3, with D maybe TRBD2 (6 bases). V was cut by 2 bases and J by 2 bases, with 11 bases left in between. From germline, CDR1 is SGHTA and CDR2 FQGNSA. The CDR3 length is 15 residues. The CDR3 reads CASSLRGTSTDTQYF. The CDR3 DNA sequence: TGTGCCAGCAGCTTACGGGGGACTTCCACAGATACGCAGTATTTT.

This clonotype was found many times. The rearrangement links TRBV20-1 to TRBJ2-1, with TRBD2 identical over 10 bases. Germline-derived CDR1 and CDR2 are DFQATT and SNEGSKA (reference sequence). The trim removed 4 bases at V and 4 bases at J, leaving 10 bases unmatched. This CDR3 has 16 amino acids. This chain's CDR3 is CSANRLAGVGYNEQFF. The CDR3 bases are TGCAGTGCTAACAGACTAGCGGGTGTAGGGTACAATGAGCAGTTCTTC.

This clonotype was found many times. This chain uses TRBV7-2 with TRBJ2-1; perhaps TRBD1 as D (5 bases). The germline V gene encodes CDR1 SGHTA and CDR2 FQGNSA. Trimming took off 2 bases at V and 3 bases at J, with 11 bases between the two ends. This CDR3 is built from 15 residues. The CDR3 DNA sequence: TGTGCCAGCAGCTTACAGGGTTCGAACTACAATGAGCAGTTCTTC. Translation: CASSLQGSNYNEQFF.

This clonotype was detected a few times. The chain couples TRBV3-1 to TRBJ1-1; tentative D call: TRBD1 (6 bases). Germline CDR1 LGHDT, CDR2 YNNKEL (reference sequence). The CDR3 runs 13 residues. The V and J ends lost 2 bases and 11 bases respectively, with 15 bases between them. The CDR3 region is CASSQTRKGEAFF. In DNA form, the CDR3 reads TGTGCCAGCAGCCAAACGCGGAAGGGGGAGGCTTTCTTT.

As DNA, the CDR3 is TGTGCCAGCAATACCCCAGCGGGAGACAACGAGCAGTACTTC. Translated, it gives CASNTPAGDNEQYF. This chain uses TRBV28 with TRBJ2-7, with 8 positions matching TRBD2. V dropped 7 bases and J dropped 5; count of bases not matched to a gene: 10. This CDR3 comprises 14 residues. The germline V gene has CDR1 MDHEN and CDR2 SYDVKM.

This clonotype was recorded at least ten times. This sequence joins TRBV5-1 and TRBJ2-2, with D perhaps TRBD2 (7 bases). V lost 0 bases and J lost 4, with 10 bases in between. Germline CDR1 and CDR2: SGHRS and YFSETQ. The CDR3 contains 15 residues. The CDR3 spells CASSLAGGRTGELFF. The CDR3 coding sequence is TGCGCCAGCAGCTTGGCCGGGGGGCGCACCGGGGAGCTGTTTTTT.

This clonotype was picked up many times. The chain has TRBV20-1 and TRBJ2-1, with 7 bases lining up with TRBD2. The germline V gene has CDR1 DFQATT and CDR2 SNEGSKA (reference sequence). The trim removed 7 bases at V and 8 bases at J, leaving 8 bases unmatched. CDR3 length: 12 amino acids. The CDR3 DNA follows: TGCAGTGGAAGGGAGGGCACCGATGAGCAGTTCTTC. Amino acid sequence: CSGREGTDEQFF.

A few counts support this clonotype. The chain recombines TRBV5-1 with TRBJ2-5; TRBD1 aligns across 8 bases. Unmatched junction bases numbered 7, after V lost 4 bases and J lost 2 bases. Germline V lookup: CDR1 SGHRS, CDR2 YFSETQ. The CDR3 is made up of 15 amino acids. The CDR3 nucleotides read TGCGCCAGCAGCCAGGGGGCCACACCTCAAGAGACCCAGTACTTC. Translation: CASSQGATPQETQYF.

This clonotype was seen at least ten times. The genes are TRBV3-1 and TRBJ1-5; D call uncertain. The CDR3 length is 14 residues. Germline V lookup: CDR1 LGHDT, CDR2 YNNKEL (reference sequence). Trimming left V 1 base short and J 9 bases short, with 13 bases between. The CDR3 sequence is CASSQVEGYPPQHF. CDR3 sequence (DNA): TGTGCCAGCAGCCAAGTCGAAGGATATCCGCCCCAGCATTTT.

This clonotype has at least ten counts. V usage is TRBV12-3 or TRBV12-4 and J usage is TRBJ2-3; 11 positions match TRBD2. The ends lost 6 bases at V and 4 bases at J; junction bases unmatched: 6. The CDR3 is 15 amino acids. The CDR3 DNA reads TGTGCCAGCAGGTCACTAGCGGGAGTTCCAGATACGCAGTATTTT. Translating it yields CASRSLAGVPDTQYF.

This sequence joins TRBV29-1 and TRBJ2-7, with 7 nucleotides matching TRBD2. CDR1 and CDR2 (germline): SQVTM, ANQGSEA. V shed 7 bases, J shed 0 bases, and the junction held 3 bases outside the gene matches. There are 12 residues in the CDR3. The CDR3 here is CSGGGSSYEQYF. CDR3 in DNA: TGCAGCGGGGGCGGGAGCTCCTACGAGCAGTACTTC.

This clonotype came up many times. The V gene is TRBV10-3, the J gene TRBJ1-6, with 7 positions matching TRBD1. Germline loops: CDR1 ENHRY, CDR2 SYGVKD. J lost 13 bases, V lost 4 bases, and 4 bases had no gene match. The CDR3 spans 12 residues. In DNA, the CDR3 is TGTGCCATCAGTGTGGGGGGACAGCCCCTCCACTTT. It translates to CAISVGGQPLHF.

This clonotype was detected a few times. J is TRBJ1-6 and V is TRBV18; 9 bases match TRBD1. Per the germline V gene, CDR1 is KGHSH and CDR2 is LQKENI. The CDR3 is 14 amino acids. Unmatched junction bases numbered 11, after V lost 6 bases and J lost 14 bases. CDR3 nucleotide sequence: TGTGCCAGCTCCACCGGGACAGGGAGCTCGGCCCTCCACTTT. Translating gives CASSTGTGSSALHF.

This clonotype was observed at least ten times. The J gene is TRBJ2-1, the V gene TRBV12-3 or TRBV12-4; D gene uncertain. V lost 4 bases, J lost 2 bases, and 6 bases lay in between. This CDR3 spans 13 amino acids. Here the CDR3 reads CASSSSTYNEQFF. CDR3 in DNA: TGTGCCAGCAGTTCCTCGACCTACAATGAGCAGTTCTTC.

This clonotype was counted at least ten times. This chain joins TRBV25-1 and TRBJ2-1; 9 bases map to TRBD2. The CDR3 is made up of 17 amino acids. Per germline, CDR1 MGHDK and CDR2 SYGVNS. V lost 7 bases and J lost 0; bases outside the gene matches: 10. The CDR3 region has the DNA TGTGCCAGCATCCCCCCTGTAGCGGGAGACTCCTACAATGAGCAGTTCTTC. Protein sequence: CASIPPVAGDSYNEQFF. Supplemented by reference TRBV25-1 and TRBJ2-1, the full variable domain reads EADIYQTPRYLVIGTGKKITLECSQTMGHDKMYWYQQDPGMELHLIHYSYGVNSTEKGDLSSESTVSRIRTEHFPLTLESARPSHTSQYLCASIPPVAGDSYNEQFFGPGTRLTVL.

This clonotype appeared a few times. The chain uses TRBV24-1 and TRBJ1-3; D may be TRBD1 (5 bases). The CDR3 has 15 residues. The V gene lost 3 bases and the J gene lost 0 bases, with 8 bases spanning the gap. Germline assignment: CDR1 KGHDR and CDR2 SFDVKD. The CDR3 here is CATSDRRGSGNTIYF. The CDR3 DNA reads TGTGCCACCAGTGATCGAAGGGGCTCTGGAAACACCATATATTTT.